Below are 5 T cell receptor beta chains sequenced from a single sample in a study of CD8 T cells in ankylosing spondylitis. General study results and limits: Typical of ankylosing spondylitis blood, it appeared, was a TCR beta motif of fewer than 10 highly homologous variants.

TCRdb used MiXCR to reprocess the 5' RACE reads, holding one entry per CDR3 protein. Of fewer than 500,000 distinct CDR3 sequences detected, roughly 27% appear once; the ten largest clones hold about 0.92%. These receptors have no known antigen. What was sequenced was blood, either unsorted or a sorted T cell fraction (not recorded which). These TCRs come from a male donor with ankylosing spondylitis.

This clonotype was counted only a few times. The chain carries TRBV20-1 and TRBJ1-1, with D perhaps TRBD1 (6 bases). The CDR3 is 13 residues long. Trimming took 5 bases from V and 1 from J, leaving 11 bases between them. Per germline, CDR1 DFQATT and CDR2 SNEGSKA (reference sequence). The CDR3 DNA reads TGCAGTGCTTTACAGGGCCAGAACACTGAAGCTTTCTTT. It codes for CSALQGQNTEAFF.

The CDR3 DNA is TGTGCCAGCAGTAGAACAGGGGCCGGGGAGCTGTTTTTT. Encoded protein: CASSRTGAGELFF. The chain uses TRBV12-3 or TRBV12-4 and TRBJ2-2; 7 bases map to TRBD1. The CDR3 totals 13 residues. Trimming cost V 5 bases and J 6 bases; bases outside gene matches: 3.

The chain combines TRBV6-2 or TRBV6-3 with TRBJ2-1, with D unclear. CDR3 length equals 13 residues. The V and J ends lost 5 bases and 10 bases respectively, with 15 bases between them. Germline CDR1 reads MNHEY; CDR2 reads SVGEGT. The CDR3 DNA follows: TGTGCCAGCAGTAGCCAAGCCCTTTCCGAGCAGTTCTTC. Its protein product is CASSSQALSEQFF.

The chain combines TRBV12-3 or TRBV12-4 with TRBJ1-1; TRBD1 might be the D (6 bases). The CDR3 is made up of 15 amino acids. Trimming cost V 6 bases and J 4 bases, with 18 bases left between them. The CDR3 is CASRRQQGVGTEAFF. As DNA, the CDR3 is TGTGCCAGCAGGAGACAACAGGGCGTTGGCACTGAAGCTTTCTTT.

In its sample, this clonotype was seen a few times. The rearrangement joins TRBV24-1 to TRBJ1-1; TRBD1 is a possible D gene (5 bases). The CDR3 is 12 amino acids. Germline CDR1 reads KGHDR; CDR2 reads SFDVKD. Trimming stripped 3 bases from V and 10 bases from J, with 11 bases between. The CDR3 loop reads CATSDRQGLAFF. The CDR3 DNA sequence: TGTGCCACCAGTGATCGCCAGGGTTTAGCTTTCTTT.